These 14 T cell receptor beta chains share one sample of origin, sequenced in a study of shared clonotypes between healthy human individuals (dated by TCRdb to about 2020). Preparation of the library involved the immunoSEQ multiplex PCR assay. TCRdb carries this immuneACCESS record with in-frame sequences only. Its versions omit some clonotypes, under half of them owing to an unresolved V gene in the studies checked, with the rest unexplained. A total of 330,000 or so clones appear in this sample, 74% of them only once. The ten largest make up under 13% of the sample. The sample was memory CD4+ T cells sorted from blood. The cell subset or site label of this sample denotes: CD45RA-negative fraction. These receptors were obtained from a man younger than 40 in good health.

This clone was picked up a small number of times. The CDR3 protein is CASSTRTVNTGELFF. DNA for the CDR3: TGTGCCAGTAGTACCCGGACGGTGAACACCGGGGAGCTGTTTTTT. V gene TRBV19 combines with J gene TRBJ2-2; D remains ambiguous. Germline CDR1 is LNHDA and CDR2 is SQIVND (reference sequence). V lost 4 bases and J lost 1, with 10 bases in between. The CDR3 extends over 15 amino acids.

The CDR3 protein is CASSRGGSNTGELFF. The CDR3 DNA sequence: TGTGCCAGCAGCCGCGGGGGATCTAACACCGGGGAGCTGTTTTTT. The chain employs TRBV2 and TRBJ2-2; 7 nucleotides line up with TRBD2. V was clipped by 6 bases and J by 2 bases; unmatched bases: 6. Germline values: CDR1 SNHLY, CDR2 FYNNEI. This CDR3 is built from 15 residues.

The chain links TRBV20-1 to TRBJ2-5, with a possible D match to TRBD1 (6 bases). This CDR3 region has 11 residues. The germline V and J ends were trimmed by 8 bases and 1 base, with 8 bases remaining between them. Germline loops: CDR1 DFQATT, CDR2 SNEGSKA (reference sequence). The CDR3 sequence: CSTDSQETQYF. CDR3 DNA: TGCAGTACGGACAGCCAAGAGACCCAGTACTTC.

The chain is built from TRBV28 and TRBJ2-7, with D possibly TRBD2 on 5 matching bases. This CDR3 has 17 amino acids. Germline CDR1 and CDR2: MDHEN and SYDVKM. Trimming stripped 3 bases from V and 5 bases from J, with 23 bases between. The CDR3 DNA reads as TGTGCCAGCAGTTTCCCTGGACTGCTGTCGATTCAGAACGAGCAGTACTTC. Translation gives CASSFPGLLSIQNEQYF.

The chain combines TRBV14 with TRBJ2-1; TRBD2 agrees at 10 bases. Germline assignment: CDR1 SGHDN and CDR2 FVKESK. After removal of 1 base from V and 9 bases from J, the junction contained 9 bases not matched to a gene. This CDR3 region has 16 residues. The CDR3: CASSQVFLAGEVEQFF. CDR3 bases: TGTGCCAGCAGCCAAGTATTCCTAGCGGGAGAGGTTGAGCAGTTCTTC.

As to this clone: Other nucleotide sequences from this sample produce the same CDR3. The chain is built from TRBV7-9 and TRBJ2-1; 10 bases agree with TRBD2. The germline V gene has CDR1 SEHNR and CDR2 FQNEAQ (reference sequence). The V gene end was trimmed by 3 bases and the J gene end by 2 bases; junction bases not matched to a gene: 4. The CDR3 totals 16 residues. The CDR3 loop is CASSLALAGTYNEQFF. The DNA for the CDR3 is TGTGCCAGCAGCTTGGCACTAGCGGGAACCTACAATGAGCAGTTCTTC.

This clone was picked up a small number of times. V gene TRBV5-1 combines with J gene TRBJ2-3; 10 bases are a match to TRBD2. V lost 5 bases to trimming and J lost 0 bases; unmatched junction nucleotides: 3. The CDR3 has 15 residues. The germline V gene has CDR1 SGHRS and CDR2 YFSETQ. CDR3 bases: TGCGCCAGCAGGGGACTAGCGCAAAGCACAGATACGCAGTATTTT. Translated, it gives CASRGLAQSTDTQYF.

This chain uses TRBV27 with TRBJ2-1; D is perhaps TRBD2 (6 bases). The CDR3 runs 15 residues. Trimming cost V 2 bases and J 5 bases, with 13 bases left between them. Germline CDR1 MNHEY, CDR2 SMNVEV (reference sequence). The CDR3 loop reads CASSLIREHDNEQFF. CDR3 in DNA: TGTGCCAGCAGTTTAATTCGGGAGCACGACAATGAGCAGTTCTTC.

The V gene is TRBV5-6, the J gene TRBJ2-7; 7 bases are a match to TRBD1. Trimming at V came to 6 bases and at J to 4 bases, leaving 7 bases not matched to a gene. The CDR3 spans 13 residues. Germline-derived CDR1 and CDR2 are SGHDT and YYEEEE. CDR3 in amino acids: CASTTPRGYEQYF. The CDR3 nucleotides are TGTGCCAGCACCACCCCCAGGGGGTACGAGCAGTACTTC.

The chain combines TRBV5-1 with TRBJ1-5; TRBD1 matches at 9 bases. V was clipped by 5 bases and J by 0 bases; unmatched bases: 3. Germline CDR1 reads SGHRS; CDR2 reads YFSETQ. CDR3 length equals 15 residues. Here the CDR3 reads CASRKDRGSNQPQHF. The CDR3 DNA reads as TGCGCCAGCAGGAAGGACAGGGGTAGCAATCAGCCCCAGCATTTT. The full variable domain, with the rest looked up from reference TRBV5-1 and TRBJ1-5, is KAGVTQTPRYLIKTRGQQVTLSCSPISGHRSVSWYQQTPGQGLQFLFEYFSETQRNKGNFPGRFSGRQFSNSRSEMNVSTLELGDSALYLCASRKDRGSNQPQHFGDGTRLSIL.

The chain links TRBV29-1 to TRBJ1-1; possibly TRBD1 for D (5 bases). The CDR3 consists of 14 residues. CDR1 is SQVTM and CDR2 is ANQGSEA in the germline V gene. The V end lost 5 bases, the J end lost 5 bases, and 18 bases lay between the germline ends. The DNA of the CDR3 is TGCAGCGTTCAACAAAAGGTGGGGGTTACTGAAGCTTTCTTT. Translating it yields CSVQQKVGVTEAFF.

CDR3 coding DNA: TGTGCCAGCAGCTTAGGGACATCAACTGGAAACACCATATATTTT. Its protein product is CASSLGTSTGNTIYF. The rearrangement uses TRBV7-8 and TRBJ1-3, with D tentatively TRBD1 (5 bases). Trimming removed 1 base at V and 2 bases at J, with 9 bases between. The CDR3 is 15 residues long. Germline loops: CDR1 SGHVS, CDR2 FQNEAQ.

The CDR3 protein is CASSLPQGAGNTIYF. CDR3 nucleotide sequence: TGTGCCAGCAGTTTACCTCAGGGGGCTGGAAACACCATATATTTT. The chain recombines TRBV28 with TRBJ1-3, with 7 bases that match TRBD1. The V gene's germline CDR1 is MDHEN and CDR2 SYDVKM. The CDR3 loop spans 15 amino acids. V lost 2 bases to trimming and J lost 2 bases; unmatched junction nucleotides: 3.

V is TRBV2 and J is TRBJ1-3; D not resolved. The V end was cut by 6 bases, the J end by 4 bases, with 10 bases between. Germline values: CDR1 SNHLY, CDR2 FYNNEI. There are 13 residues in the CDR3. CDR3 coding DNA: TGTGCCAGCAGCCCCTTATCCGGAAACACCATATATTTT. Protein product: CASSPLSGNTIYF.